This T cell receptor beta chain stems from a study of cytomegalovirus exposure and HLA in healthy donors. This CDR3 contains 16 residues. Germline V gene lookup returns CDR1 SEHNR and CDR2 FQNEAQ (reference sequence). Trimming at V came to 2 bases and at J to 4 bases, leaving 7 bases not matched to a gene. In the PCR, 60 Vbeta and 13 Jbeta primers were used. TCRdb's table, derived via immunoSEQ multiplex PCR, lists solely in-frame clones and lacks some. The repertoire holds more than 150,000 clones, with around 80% as singletons. Findings of the study overall: In a later analysis, several top co-occurrence clusters appeared linked to parvovirus B19, influenza, CMV and Epstein-Barr virus.

This clone was seen only once. What it recognizes is unknown. Donors counted as nominally healthy when sampled, yet unrecorded immune exposures were likely. V and J are TRBV7-9 and TRBJ2-2; 7 nucleotides line up with TRBD1. This TCR was sampled from a woman aged 25 to 39 in good health and CMV-seronegative. Sequencing used PBMCs. As DNA, the CDR3 is TGTGCCAGCAGCTTATCCCGACAGGGTTCCACCGGGGAGCTGTTTTTT. Encoded protein: CASSLSRQGSTGELFF.